What follows describes a single T cell receptor (beta chain). This sample is drawn from a study of shared T cell receptors in the human thymus. Here immunoSEQ multiplex PCR was the method, and the copy in TCRdb shows in-frame clones only, minus some. The data show 600,000 or so clones, 87% seen once. Trimming shortened V by 4 bases and J by 0 bases, and 18 bases separated the two germline ends. CDR1 and CDR2 from the germline V gene are SGHDN and FVKESK. CDR3 size: 18 residues. The sample was also reused in another study, on human thymus T cells. That study adds: The people who donated were healthy Finnish babies having corrective surgery for congenital heart defects.

The sample comprised thymocytes. The V and J genes are TRBV14 and TRBJ2-2, with TRBD2 as a possible D gene (7 bases). This TCR came from a boy younger than two with a congenital heart defect. CDR3 nucleotide sequence: TGTGCCAGCAGCCCCGCCCTGGGGGGGGCCCCGAACACCGGGGAGCTGTTTTTT. Encoded protein: CASSPALGGAPNTGELFF.